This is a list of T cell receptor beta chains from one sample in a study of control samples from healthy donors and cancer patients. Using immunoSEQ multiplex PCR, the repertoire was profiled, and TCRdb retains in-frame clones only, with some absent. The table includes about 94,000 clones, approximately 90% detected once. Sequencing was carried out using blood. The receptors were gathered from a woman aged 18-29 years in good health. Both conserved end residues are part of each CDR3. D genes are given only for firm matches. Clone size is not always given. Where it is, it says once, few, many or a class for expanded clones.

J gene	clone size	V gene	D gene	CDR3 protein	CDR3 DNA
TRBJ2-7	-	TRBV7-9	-	CASSLVDEQYF	TGTGCCAGCAGCTTAGTGGACGAGCAGTACTTC
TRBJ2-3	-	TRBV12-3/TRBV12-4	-	CASSFISTDTQYF	TGTGCCAGCAGTTTCATTAGCACAGATACGCAGTATTTT
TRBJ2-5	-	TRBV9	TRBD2	CASSVRGGLGETQYF	TGTGCCAGCAGCGTACGGGGGGGCCTGGGAGAGACCCAGTACTTC
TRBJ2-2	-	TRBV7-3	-	CASSAGDTGELFF	TGTGCCAGCAGCGCTGGAGACACCGGGGAGCTGTTTTTT
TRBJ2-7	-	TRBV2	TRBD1	CASSAGQANAANLYEQYF	TGTGCCAGCAGCGCGGGACAGGCAAATGCCGCAAATCTCTACGAGCAGTACTTC
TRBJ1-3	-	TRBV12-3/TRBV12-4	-	CASTSWGGNTIYF	TGTGCCAGCACCTCGTGGGGTGGAAACACCATATATTTT
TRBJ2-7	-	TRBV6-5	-	CASSYSRGTAYEQYF	TGTGCCAGCAGTTACTCGAGAGGGACCGCCTACGAGCAGTACTTC
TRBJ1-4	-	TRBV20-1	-	CSASQWGEKLFF	TGCAGTGCTAGTCAATGGGGAGAAAAACTGTTTTTT
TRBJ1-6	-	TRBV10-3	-	CAARGGDSPLHF	TGTGCCGCTCGGGGGGGAGATTCACCCCTCCACTTT
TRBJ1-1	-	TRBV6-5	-	CATLAPGYPEAFF	TGTGCCACCCTAGCCCCAGGGTATCCTGAAGCTTTCTTT
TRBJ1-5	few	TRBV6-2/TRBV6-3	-	CASSQLRTVSNQPQHF	TGTGCCAGCAGTCAATTAAGGACAGTGTCGAACCAGCCCCAGCATTTT
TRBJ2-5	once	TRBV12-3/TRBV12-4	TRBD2	CASSLGREETQYF	TGTGCCAGCAGTTTGGGGAGGGAGGAGACCCAGTACTTC
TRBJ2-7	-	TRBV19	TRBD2	CASSTGRENYEQYF	TGTGCCAGTAGTACTGGGCGGGAGAACTACGAGCAGTACTTC
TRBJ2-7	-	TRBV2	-	CASSGSYEQYF	TGTGCCAGCAGTGGTTCTTACGAGCAGTACTTC
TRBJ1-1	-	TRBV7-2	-	CASSLVPDSEAFF	TGTGCCAGCAGCTTAGTTCCCGACAGTGAAGCTTTCTTT
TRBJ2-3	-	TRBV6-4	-	CASSEAADGTDTQYF	TGTGCCAGCAGTGAAGCGGCCGATGGCACAGATACGCAGTATTTT
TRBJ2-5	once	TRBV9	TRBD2	CASRPGLAGGPHPETQYF	TGTGCCAGCAGGCCGGGACTAGCGGGGGGGCCCCACCCGGAGACCCAGTACTTC
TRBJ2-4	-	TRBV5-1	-	CASSLVLSAAAKNIQYF	TGCGCCAGCAGCTTGGTCCTTTCTGCCGCGGCCAAAAACATTCAGTACTTC
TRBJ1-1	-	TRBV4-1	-	CASSQIAQLAGRNTEAFF	TGCGCCAGCAGCCAAATTGCTCAGCTCGCAGGGAGGAACACTGAAGCTTTCTTT
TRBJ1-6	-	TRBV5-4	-	CASSLANGDSPLHF	TGTGCCAGCAGCTTGGCTAATGGCGATTCACCCCTCCACTTT
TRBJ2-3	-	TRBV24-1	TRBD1	CATSDSNRGGTDTQYF	TGTGCCACCAGTGATTCTAACAGGGGTGGCACAGATACGCAGTATTTT
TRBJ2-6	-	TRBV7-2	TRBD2	CASSPASGGSLSGANVLTF	TGTGCCAGCAGCCCTGCTAGCGGGGGGTCTCTCTCTGGGGCCAACGTCCTGACTTTC
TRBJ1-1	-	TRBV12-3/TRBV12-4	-	CASRAGSTEAFF	TGTGCCAGCAGAGCGGGTAGCACTGAAGCTTTCTTT
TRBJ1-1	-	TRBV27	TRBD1	CASRRTGVNTEAFF	TGTGCCAGCAGAAGAACAGGGGTGAACACTGAAGCTTTCTTT
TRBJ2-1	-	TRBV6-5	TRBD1	CASSFSRDRGHNEQFF	TGTGCCAGCAGTTTCAGCCGGGACAGGGGGCACAATGAGCAGTTCTTC
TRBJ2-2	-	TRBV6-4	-	CASSDSYTGELFF	TGTGCCAGCAGTGACAGTTACACCGGGGAGCTGTTTTTT
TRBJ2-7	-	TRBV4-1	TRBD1	CASSQAAGGFGYEQYF	TGCGCCAGCAGCCAAGCGGCAGGGGGCTTTGGCTACGAGCAGTACTTC
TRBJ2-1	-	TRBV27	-	CASQGDEQFF	TGTGCCAGTCAGGGCGATGAGCAGTTCTTC
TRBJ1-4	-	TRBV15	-	CATSRPSDGATNEKLFF	TGTGCCACCAGCAGGCCCTCCGACGGTGCAACTAATGAAAAACTGTTTTTT
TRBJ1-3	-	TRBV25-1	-	CASTEGGAGNTIYF	TGTGCCAGCACGGAAGGGGGGGCCGGAAACACCATATATTTT
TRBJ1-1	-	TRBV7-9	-	CASKGIMNTEAFF	TGTGCCAGCAAGGGGATCATGAACACTGAAGCTTTCTTT
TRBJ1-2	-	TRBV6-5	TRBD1	CASRTGQAHGYTF	TGTGCCAGCAGAACAGGACAGGCCCATGGCTACACCTTC
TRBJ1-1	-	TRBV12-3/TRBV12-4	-	CASSLGDNTEAFF	TGTGCCAGCAGTTTAGGGGATAACACTGAAGCTTTCTTT
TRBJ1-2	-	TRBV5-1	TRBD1	CASSLGTGGAGYGYTF	TGCGCCAGCAGCCTAGGGACAGGGGGCGCGGGGTATGGCTACACCTTC
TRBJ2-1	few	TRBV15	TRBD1	CATSGIRDRGQYNEQFF	TGTGCCACCAGCGGGATTCGAGACAGGGGGCAATACAATGAGCAGTTCTTC
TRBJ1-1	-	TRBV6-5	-	CASRANTEAFF	TGTGCCAGCAGAGCGAACACTGAAGCTTTCTTT
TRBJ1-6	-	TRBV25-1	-	CASSEQGPIYNSPLHF	TGTGCCAGCAGTGAACAAGGACCGATATATAATTCACCCCTCCACTTT
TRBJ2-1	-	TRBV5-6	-	CASSLGNEQFF	TGTGCCAGCAGTCTAGGGAATGAGCAGTTCTTC
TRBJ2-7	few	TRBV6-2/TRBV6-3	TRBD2	CASSTTSGAYEQYF	TGTGCCAGCAGTACGACTAGCGGGGCGTACGAGCAGTACTTC
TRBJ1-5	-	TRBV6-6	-	CASSPGDFFFQPQHF	TGTGCCAGCAGCCCCGGGGATTTTTTCTTTCAGCCCCAGCATTTT
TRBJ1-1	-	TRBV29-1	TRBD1	CSVGDSREAFF	TGCAGCGTCGGGGACAGCCGAGAAGCTTTCTTT
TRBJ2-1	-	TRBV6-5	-	CANPWVGAWQFF	TGTGCCAACCCCTGGGTGGGGGCCTGGCAGTTCTTC
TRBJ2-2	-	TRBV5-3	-	CARTIAVGRDTGELFF	TGTGCCAGAACCATCGCGGTGGGGCGGGACACCGGGGAGCTGTTTTTT
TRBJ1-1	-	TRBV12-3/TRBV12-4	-	CASSFRENTEAFF	TGTGCCAGCAGTTTCCGGGAGAACACTGAAGCTTTCTTT
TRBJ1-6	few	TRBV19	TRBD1	CASRGDSPNSPLHF	TGTGCCAGTAGGGGGGACAGCCCTAATTCACCCCTCCACTTT
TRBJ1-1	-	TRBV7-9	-	CASSFDLGGEVNTEAFF	TGTGCCAGCAGCTTTGACCTGGGGGGCGAGGTGAACACTGAAGCTTTCTTT
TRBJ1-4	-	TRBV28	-	CASSFGFVEKLFF	TGTGCCAGCAGTTTCGGATTTGTTGAAAAACTGTTTTTT
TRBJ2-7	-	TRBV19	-	CASSIARDSTYEQYF	TGTGCCAGTAGTATAGCGAGAGACAGCACCTACGAGCAGTACTTC
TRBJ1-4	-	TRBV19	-	CASTETEANEKLFF	TGTGCCAGTACCGAAACCGAGGCTAATGAAAAACTGTTTTTT
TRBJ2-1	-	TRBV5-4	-	CASSLEGVTYNEQFF	TGTGCCAGCAGCTTGGAAGGCGTTACATACAATGAGCAGTTCTTC
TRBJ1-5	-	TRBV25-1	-	CASSENAPGQPQHF	TGTGCCAGCAGTGAAAATGCGCCAGGTCAGCCCCAGCATTTT
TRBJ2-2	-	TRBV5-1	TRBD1	CASSLGDRANTGELFF	TGCGCCAGCAGCTTGGGGGACAGGGCGAACACCGGGGAGCTGTTTTTT
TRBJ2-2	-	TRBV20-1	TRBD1	CSASSGGDRTGELFF	TGCAGTGCTAGTTCAGGGGGCGATCGGACCGGGGAGCTGTTTTTT
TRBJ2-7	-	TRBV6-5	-	CASSYSVKAPSYEQYF	TGTGCCAGCAGTTACTCGGTGAAGGCCCCTTCCTACGAGCAGTACTTC
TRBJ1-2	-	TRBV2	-	CASSDRAQGYTF	TGTGCCAGCAGTGACAGGGCGCAGGGCTACACCTTC
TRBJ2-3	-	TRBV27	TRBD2	CASSLGRGGPFSTDTQYF	TGTGCCAGCAGTTTAGGGCGGGGGGGCCCTTTTAGCACAGATACGCAGTATTTT
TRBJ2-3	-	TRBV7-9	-	CASSPQGRDKADTQYF	TGTGCCAGCAGCCCCCAGGGACGGGACAAGGCAGATACGCAGTATTTT